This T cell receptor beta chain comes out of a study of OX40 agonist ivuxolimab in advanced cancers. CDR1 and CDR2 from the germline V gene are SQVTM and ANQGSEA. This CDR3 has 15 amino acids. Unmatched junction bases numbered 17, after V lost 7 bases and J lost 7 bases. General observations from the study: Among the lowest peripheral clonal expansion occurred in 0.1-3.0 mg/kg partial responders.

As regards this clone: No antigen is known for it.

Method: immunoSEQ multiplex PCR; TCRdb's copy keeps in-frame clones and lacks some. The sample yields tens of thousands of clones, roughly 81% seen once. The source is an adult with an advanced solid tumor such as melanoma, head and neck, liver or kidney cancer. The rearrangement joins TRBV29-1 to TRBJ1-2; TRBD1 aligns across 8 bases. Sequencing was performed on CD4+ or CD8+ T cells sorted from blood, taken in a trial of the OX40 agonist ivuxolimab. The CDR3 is CSANRRGTGPTGYTF. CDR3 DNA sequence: TGCAGCGCAAATAGGAGGGGGACAGGACCCACTGGCTACACCTTC.